This T cell receptor beta chain was recorded in a study of blood T cell repertoires in COVID-19. Study background: Sites in the United States, Italy and Spain provided acute and convalescent COVID-19 samples. PBMCs, B-cell-depleted T cells, or T cells were the source of the cDNA or gDNA that made up the material.

Source study methods: Using reference gene primer amplification, nucleated cell counts were estimated. Assay used: immunoSEQ multiplex PCR; TCRdb lists only in-frame clones, some missing. The DNA gave D and trimming, while V, J and clone size come from that table. Of about 220,000 clones in the sample, around 81% were seen once. The clonotype was recovered from a human donor in a cohort sampled during active COVID-19. The sample taken for sequencing was peripheral blood.

CDR3 in amino acids: CASSVGGRGAHEAFF. The CDR3 DNA reads TGTGCCAGCAGCGTAGGTGGTCGGGGGGCTCACGAAGCTTTCTTT. This sequence joins TRBV9 and TRBJ1-1; possible D gene TRBD1, 6 bases. Germline lookup yields CDR1 SGDLS and CDR2 YYNGEE. The CDR3 is 15 amino acids. Trimming stripped 0 bases from V and 8 bases from J, with 17 bases between.